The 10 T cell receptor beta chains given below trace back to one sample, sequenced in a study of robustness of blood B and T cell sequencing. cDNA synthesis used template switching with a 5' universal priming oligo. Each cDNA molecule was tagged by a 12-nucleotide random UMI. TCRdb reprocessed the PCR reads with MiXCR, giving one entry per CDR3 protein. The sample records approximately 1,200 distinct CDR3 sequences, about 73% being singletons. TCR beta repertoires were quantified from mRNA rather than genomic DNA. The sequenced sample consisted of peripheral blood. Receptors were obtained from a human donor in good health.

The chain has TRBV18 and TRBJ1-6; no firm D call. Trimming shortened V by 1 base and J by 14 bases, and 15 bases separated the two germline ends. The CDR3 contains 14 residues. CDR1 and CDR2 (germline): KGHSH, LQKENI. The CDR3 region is CASSPHNPPRALHF. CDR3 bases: TGTGCCAGCTCACCACACAACCCCCCTAGGGCCCTCCACTTT.

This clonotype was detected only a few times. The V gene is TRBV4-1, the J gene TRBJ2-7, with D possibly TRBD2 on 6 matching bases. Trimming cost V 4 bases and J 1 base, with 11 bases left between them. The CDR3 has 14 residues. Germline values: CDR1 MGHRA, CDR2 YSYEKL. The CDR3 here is CASSPQEGSYEQYF. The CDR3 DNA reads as TGCGCCAGCAGCCCCCAGGAGGGGTCCTACGAGCAGTACTTC.

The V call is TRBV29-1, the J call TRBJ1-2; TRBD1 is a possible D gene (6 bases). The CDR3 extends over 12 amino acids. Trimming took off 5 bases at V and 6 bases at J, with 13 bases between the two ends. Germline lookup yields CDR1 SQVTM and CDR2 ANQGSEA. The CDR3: CSVPQGGDGYTF. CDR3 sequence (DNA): TGCAGCGTTCCACAGGGAGGGGATGGCTACACCTTC.

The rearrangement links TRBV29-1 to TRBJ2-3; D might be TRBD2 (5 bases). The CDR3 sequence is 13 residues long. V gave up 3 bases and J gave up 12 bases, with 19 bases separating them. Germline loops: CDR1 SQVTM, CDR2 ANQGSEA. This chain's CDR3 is CSVETHGEGSQYF. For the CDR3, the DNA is TGCAGCGTTGAGACTCACGGAGAGGGATCCCAGTATTTT.

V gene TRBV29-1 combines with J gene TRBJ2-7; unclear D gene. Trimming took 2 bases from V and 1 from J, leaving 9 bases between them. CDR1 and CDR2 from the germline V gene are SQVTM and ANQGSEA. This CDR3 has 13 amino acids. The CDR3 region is CSVETESSYEQYF. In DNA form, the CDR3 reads TGCAGCGTTGAAACAGAGTCATCCTACGAGCAGTACTTC.

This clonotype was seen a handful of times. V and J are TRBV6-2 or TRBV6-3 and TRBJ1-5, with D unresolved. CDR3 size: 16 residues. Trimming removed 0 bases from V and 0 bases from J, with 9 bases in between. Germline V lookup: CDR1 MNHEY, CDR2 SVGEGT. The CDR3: CASSYSPDYSNQPQHF. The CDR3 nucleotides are TGTGCCAGCAGTTACTCGCCAGACTATAGCAATCAGCCCCAGCATTTT.

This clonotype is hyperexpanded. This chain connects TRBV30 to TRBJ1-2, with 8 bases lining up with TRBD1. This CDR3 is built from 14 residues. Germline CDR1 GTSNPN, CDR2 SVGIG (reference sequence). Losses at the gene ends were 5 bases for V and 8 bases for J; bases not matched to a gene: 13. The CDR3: CAWASQGALGGYTF. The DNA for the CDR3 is TGTGCCTGGGCGTCTCAGGGGGCTCTCGGGGGCTACACCTTC.

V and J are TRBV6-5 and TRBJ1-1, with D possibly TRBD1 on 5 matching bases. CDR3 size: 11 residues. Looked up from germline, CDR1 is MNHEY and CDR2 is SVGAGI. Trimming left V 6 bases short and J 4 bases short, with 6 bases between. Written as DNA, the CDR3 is TGTGCCAGCAGGAGGGGCACTGAAGCTTTCTTT. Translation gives CASRRGTEAFF.

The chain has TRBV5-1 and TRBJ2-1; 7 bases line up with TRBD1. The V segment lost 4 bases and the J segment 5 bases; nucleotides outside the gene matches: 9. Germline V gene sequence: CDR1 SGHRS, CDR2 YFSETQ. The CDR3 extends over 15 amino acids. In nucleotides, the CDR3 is TGCGCCAGCAGCCTCCGACAGGGAGTTCACAATGAGCAGTTCTTC. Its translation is CASSLRQGVHNEQFF.

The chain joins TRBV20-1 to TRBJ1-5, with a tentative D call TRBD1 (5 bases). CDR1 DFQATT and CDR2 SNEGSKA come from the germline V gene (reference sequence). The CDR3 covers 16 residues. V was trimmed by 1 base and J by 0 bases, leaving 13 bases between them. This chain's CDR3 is CSARALGENSNQPQHF. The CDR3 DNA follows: TGCAGTGCTAGAGCGTTAGGGGAGAATAGCAATCAGCCCCAGCATTTT.